These T cell receptor beta chains were read from a single sample in a study of identical twins. TCRdb used MiXCR to reprocess the 5' RACE reads, holding one entry per CDR3 protein. The data show 510,000 or so distinct CDR3 sequences, approximately 14% seen once. A further study also used this sample, focusing on yellow fever vaccine responses in identical twins.

Sequenced material: CD4+ T cells sorted from blood. All receptors come from a woman between 18 and 29 years old in good health. Both conserved end residues are part of each CDR3. Each record gives: V gene, J gene, CDR3 protein.

v_gene: TRBV5-6; j_gene: TRBJ2-7; CDR3aa: CASSPLAGRSSYEQYF
v_gene: TRBV2; j_gene: TRBJ2-1; CDR3aa: CASRKGRSSYNEQFF
v_gene: TRBV5-5; j_gene: TRBJ1-5; CDR3aa: CASSLANSNQPQHF
v_gene: TRBV6-5; j_gene: TRBJ1-1; CDR3aa: CASSYIGGPNEAFF
v_gene: TRBV5-1; j_gene: TRBJ2-7; CDR3aa: CASSLGSGTGEQYF
v_gene: TRBV7-2; j_gene: TRBJ2-5; CDR3aa: CASSSSSAYQETQYF
v_gene: TRBV3-1; j_gene: TRBJ2-1; CDR3aa: CASTPNIAGNEQFF
v_gene: TRBV28; j_gene: TRBJ1-5; CDR3aa: CASREQGAGNQPQHF
v_gene: TRBV24-1; j_gene: TRBJ2-1; CDR3aa: CATSDPGLVVSNEQFF
v_gene: TRBV21-1; j_gene: TRBJ2-7; CDR3aa: CAPRPGDAYEQYF
v_gene: TRBV6-5; j_gene: TRBJ2-3; CDR3aa: CASSWRGRTDTQYF
v_gene: TRBV25-1; j_gene: TRBJ2-1; CDR3aa: CASSETVGLAGSYNEQFF
v_gene: TRBV2; j_gene: TRBJ2-3; CDR3aa: CARGGTDTQYF
v_gene: TRBV5-1; j_gene: TRBJ2-7; CDR3aa: CASSWTGTTYEQYF
v_gene: TRBV4-1; j_gene: TRBJ2-3; CDR3aa: CASSQGRAGPSDTQYF
v_gene: TRBV18; j_gene: TRBJ1-6; CDR3aa: CASSITGGSNSPLHF
v_gene: TRBV24-1; j_gene: TRBJ2-3; CDR3aa: CATSDFKATTDTQYF